A single sample is the source of the 6 T cell receptor beta chains below, sequenced in a study of T cells in Graves' hyperthyroidism and ophthalmopathy. TCR beta CDR3 regions were amplified from RNA. HTBI primers drove first-round RT-PCR of the TCR CDR3. One entry per CDR3 protein, called by TCRdb with MiXCR from the multiplex PCR reads. The repertoire consists of a few hundred thousand distinct CDR3 sequences, with about 18% occurring once and the leading ten covering over 35%. What was sequenced was blood. These receptors all stem from a man younger than 30 with Graves' ophthalmopathy.

As concerns this clonotype: At one end, the junction sequence differs from germline, possibly due to a read error. The J gene is TRBJ2-5, the V gene TRBV7-2; 11 bases are a match to TRBD2. Germline V gene sequence: CDR1 SGHTA, CDR2 FQGNSA. CDR3 length: 15 amino acids. This chain's CDR3 is CASSLAGGMGETQYF. As DNA, the CDR3 is TGTGCCAGCAGTTTAGCGGGAGGGATGGGAGAGACCCAGTACTTC.

The table lists this clonotype with a few counts. The genes are TRBV12-5 and TRBJ1-3, with a weak D call TRBD1 (5 bases). V was cut by 0 bases and J by 0 bases, with 9 bases left in between. Germline V lookup: CDR1 LGHNT, CDR2 FRNRAP. The CDR3 has 16 amino acids. As DNA, the CDR3 is TGTGCTAGTGGTTTGGTCACAGGTCCCTCTGGAAACACCATATATTTT. This translates into CASGLVTGPSGNTIYF.

The chain is built from TRBV9 and TRBJ2-5; 15 bases match TRBD2. With V trimmed by 2 bases and J by 2 bases, 4 bases remained unmatched. Germline V CDR1 and CDR2: SGDLS, YYNGEE. This CDR3 has 17 residues. The CDR3 loop reads CASSVGTSGGRQETQYF. CDR3 nucleotide sequence: TGTGCCAGCAGCGTCGGGACTAGCGGGGGGAGGCAAGAGACCCAGTACTTC.

About this clonotype: One junction end does not reproduce the germline sequence, and a read error may be involved. The chain is built from TRBV9 and TRBJ2-1; 7 nucleotides align to TRBD2. The CDR3 loop spans 16 amino acids. CDR1 and CDR2 (germline): SGDLS, YYNGEE. The CDR3 sequence: CASNVVGTKNYNEQFF. The CDR3, as DNA: TGTGCCAGCAACGTAGTGGGGACTAAAAACTACAATGAGCAGTTCTTC.

The chain recombines TRBV20-1 with TRBJ1-3, with 9 bases fitting TRBD1. This CDR3 is 15 amino acids long. Trimming took 3 bases from V and 4 from J; bases not matched to a gene: 7. CDR1 and CDR2 from the germline V gene are DFQATT and SNEGSKA (reference sequence). As DNA, the CDR3 is TGCAGTGCTAGGGCGACCGGGACAGGGGGAAACACCATATATTTT. Translating it yields CSARATGTGGNTIYF.

This chain uses TRBV19 with TRBJ1-5, with D possibly matching TRBD1 (5 bases). The CDR3 has 18 residues. CDR1 and CDR2 (germline): LNHDA, SQIVND (reference sequence). V lost 3 bases, J lost 3 bases, and 21 bases lay in between. CDR3 sequence reads: CASSMGWKGPVLNQPQHF. CDR3 sequence (DNA): TGTGCCAGTAGTATGGGGTGGAAGGGGCCGGTCCTCAATCAGCCCCAGCATTTT. Filled out from reference TRBV19 and TRBJ1-5, the complete variable domain reads DGGITQSPKYLFRKEGQNVTLSCEQNLNHDAMYWYRQDPGQGLRLIYYSQIVNDFQKGDIAEGYSVSREKKESFPLTVTSAQKNPTAFYLCASSMGWKGPVLNQPQHFGDGTRLSIL.